This T cell receptor beta chain was sequenced for a study of beta chain features in type 1 diabetes. About the research overall: Over all samples combined, more than 90,000,000 sorted cells were examined.

V was trimmed by 2 bases and J by 4 bases, leaving 3 bases between them. In germline, CDR1 is KGHSH, CDR2 LQKENI. The CDR3 runs 13 residues. On this clone: Its specificity is unknown. Other DNA sequences in this sample translate to the same CDR3.

The investigators reverse transcribed all of the isolated RNA, so they sequenced expressed TCRB transcripts. Profiling relied on immunoSEQ multiplex PCR, and the TCRdb table lists in-frame clones only, not all of them. The sample includes roughly 730,000 clones, 10% to 15% of them seen just once. Overall study findings and caveats: PCR could preferentially amplify shorter templates, alike in patients and controls. Significant though moderate, a shortening of TCRB CDR3s appeared in all four CD4+ subsets of Type 1 diabetes patients. Sequencing of cDNA might inflate the share of cells that strongly express TCR.

This sequence was found in a man aged 18 to 30 with type 1 diabetes. The sample taken for sequencing was naive CD4+ T cells from blood. This rearrangement joins TRBV18 to TRBJ2-6; D unresolved. The chain's CDR3 is CASSPGGANVLTF. In nucleotides, the CDR3 is TGTGCCAGCTCACCAGGCGGGGCCAACGTCCTGACTTTC.